This T cell receptor beta chain was recorded in a study of type 1 regulatory T cells. Germline CDR1 MNHNS, CDR2 SASEGT. V was clipped by 5 bases and J by 0 bases, with 13 bases between them. The CDR3 totals 15 residues. This clonotype has just a few counts. TCRdb re-called the reads with MiXCR, one entry per CDR3 protein. The sample yields around 88,000 distinct CDR3 sequences, less than 40% seen once. The sequencing sample was made of CD4+ T cells, either the whole sample or a sorted fraction (not recorded which). The chain combines TRBV6-1 with TRBJ1-1, with D tentatively TRBD1 (6 bases). The sequence derives from a human donor in good health. Here the CDR3 reads CASSLEGDMNTEAFF. The CDR3, as DNA: TGTGCCAGCAGTCTCGAGGGGGACATGAACACTGAAGCTTTCTTT.